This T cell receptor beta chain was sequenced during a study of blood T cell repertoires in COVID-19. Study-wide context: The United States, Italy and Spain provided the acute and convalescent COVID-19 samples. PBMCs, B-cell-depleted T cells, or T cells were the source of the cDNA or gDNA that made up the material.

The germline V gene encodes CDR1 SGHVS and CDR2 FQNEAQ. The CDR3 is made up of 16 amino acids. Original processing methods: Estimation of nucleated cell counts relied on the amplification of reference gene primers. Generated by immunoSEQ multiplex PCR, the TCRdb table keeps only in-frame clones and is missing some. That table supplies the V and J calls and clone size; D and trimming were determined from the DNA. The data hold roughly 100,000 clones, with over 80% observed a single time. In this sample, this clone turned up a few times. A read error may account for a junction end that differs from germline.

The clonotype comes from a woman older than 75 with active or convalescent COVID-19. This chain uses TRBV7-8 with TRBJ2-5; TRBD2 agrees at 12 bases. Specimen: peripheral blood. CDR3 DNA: TGTGCCAGCAGCTTACAATCCTCTAGCGGGAGGGCCTTGAGGCACTTC. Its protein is CASSLQSSSGRALRHF.